This T cell receptor (beta chain) was documented in a study of OX40 agonist ivuxolimab in advanced cancers. At the level of the study: Hepatocellular carcinoma, melanoma, renal cell or head and neck cancer was diagnosed in the dose-escalation patients.

To note about this clone: The antigen is not known.

Points from the study as a whole: The study did not work out the antigen specificity of the expanded peripheral T cells.

The assay was immunoSEQ multiplex PCR, and TCRdb's table has in-frame clones only and misses some. The sample lists 55,000 to 70,000 clones, over 80% occurring once. The germline V gene encodes CDR1 LNHDA and CDR2 SQIVND (reference sequence). V lost 3 bases and J 9 bases, leaving 11 bases between the germline ends. The CDR3 runs to 12 residues. Here the sequenced sample was CD4+ or CD8+ T cells sorted from blood, taken in a trial of the OX40 agonist ivuxolimab. The chain combines TRBV19 with TRBJ1-1; D is perhaps TRBD1 (5 bases). This TCR was sampled from an adult with an advanced solid tumor such as melanoma, head and neck, liver or kidney cancer. The CDR3 reads CASSIRGEKAFF. The CDR3 DNA follows: TGTGCCAGTAGTATCCGAGGGGAGAAAGCTTTCTTT.